The 27 T cell receptor beta chains below come from one sample, sequenced in a study of blood T cell repertoires in COVID-19. Repertoires were generated with immunoSEQ multiplex PCR, while TCRdb's copy carries only in-frame clones and drops some. This sample has approximately 480,000 clones; roughly nine tenths occur once, and the top ten carry roughly 0.9%. Sequencing input: peripheral blood. Receptor source: a man between 18 and 29 years old with COVID-19, enrolled during active disease.

The V and J genes are TRBV11-2 and TRBJ2-7; the match to TRBD1 covers 8 bases. The length of the CDR3 is 13 residues. The J segment lost 3 bases and the V segment lost 5 bases, leaving 3 bases of the junction unmatched. CDR1 and CDR2 (germline): SGHAT, FQNNGV. This CDR3 is CASSPDRGYEQYF. Written as DNA, the CDR3 is TGTGCCAGCAGCCCCGACAGGGGCTACGAGCAGTACTTC.

The chain links TRBV27 to TRBJ2-2; D unclear. The CDR3 has 17 amino acids. The V end lost 0 bases, the J end lost 0 bases, and 11 bases lay between the germline ends. Per germline, CDR1 MNHEY and CDR2 SMNVEV (reference sequence). The CDR3 bases are TGTGCCAGCAGTTTATCGTGGCGGTCTGCGAACACCGGGGAGCTGTTTTTT. Residues: CASSLSWRSANTGELFF.

V and J are TRBV9 and TRBJ1-5; D unresolved. Looked up from germline, CDR1 is SGDLS and CDR2 is YYNGEE. This CDR3 contains 14 residues. Trimming shortened V by 0 bases and J by 0 bases, and 4 bases separated the two germline ends. The CDR3 nucleotides read TGTGCCAGCAGCGTAGGTTATAGCAATCAGCCCCAGCATTTT. It encodes CASSVGYSNQPQHF.

This clone has just one count. This chain joins TRBV24-1 and TRBJ2-1; 9 positions agree with TRBD2. V was pared by 5 bases and J by 7 bases, with 23 bases of the junction left unmatched. This CDR3 is built from 20 residues. CDR1 is KGHDR and CDR2 is SFDVKD in the germline V gene. CDR3 loop: CATSAVTADSGSGLGNEQFF. The DNA for the CDR3 is TGTGCCACCAGTGCCGTGACAGCAGATAGCGGGAGCGGGCTGGGAAATGAGCAGTTCTTC.

This clone was recorded only once. The rearrangement links TRBV24-1 to TRBJ2-2; possibly TRBD2 for D (6 bases). The CDR3 has 18 residues. Germline V gene data show CDR1 as KGHDR and CDR2 as SFDVKD. The V and J ends lost 4 bases and 0 bases respectively, with 17 bases between them. CDR3 residues: CATSEREALETNTGELFF. CDR3 nucleotide sequence: TGTGCCACCAGTGAGAGGGAGGCTCTGGAAACGAACACCGGGGAGCTGTTTTTT.

A remark on this clone: Within the sample, other DNA sequences also encode this same CDR3. The J gene is TRBJ2-5, the V gene TRBV5-1; 7 nucleotides agree with TRBD2. The length of the CDR3 is 14 residues. Germline trimming cut 0 bases from V and 5 bases from J; bases unmatched to any gene: 4. CDR1 and CDR2 from the germline V gene are SGHRS and YFSETQ. This CDR3 is CASSLEGAGETQYF. The CDR3 DNA reads as TGCGCCAGCAGCTTGGAGGGAGCGGGGGAGACCCAGTACTTC.

This chain connects TRBV10-2 to TRBJ2-7; 7 bases map to TRBD2. Trimming took 4 bases from V and 2 from J; bases not matched to a gene: 5. In germline, CDR1 is WSHSY, CDR2 SAAADI. The CDR3 spans 14 residues. CDR3 DNA sequence: TGCGCCAGCAGTGTCGCGGGGGAAACCTACGAGCAGTACTTC. Translating it yields CASSVAGETYEQYF.

The chain has TRBV13 and TRBJ2-7; TRBD1 agrees at 9 bases. Germline values: CDR1 PRHDT, CDR2 FYEKMQ (reference sequence). The CDR3 consists of 16 residues. V lost 5 bases to trimming and J lost 6 bases; unmatched junction nucleotides: 14. The CDR3 coding sequence is TGTGCCAGCAGCCCGCTCGGACAGGGGACCCTGGCCGAGCAGTACTTC. Protein sequence: CASSPLGQGTLAEQYF.

The chain uses TRBV19 and TRBJ1-1; TRBD1 matches at 8 bases. The CDR3 consists of 15 residues. Germline V lookup: CDR1 LNHDA, CDR2 SQIVND (reference sequence). After removal of 5 bases from V and 2 bases from J, the junction contained 7 bases not matched to a gene. CDR3 DNA sequence: TGTGCCAGTAGTCAGGACAGGGCACCCAACACTGAAGCTTTCTTT. Protein sequence: CASSQDRAPNTEAFF.

The chain has TRBV6-5 and TRBJ1-5; no clear D gene. This CDR3 region has 11 residues. Germline lookup yields CDR1 MNHEY and CDR2 SVGAGI. V was cut by 4 bases and J by 6 bases, with 4 bases left in between. CDR3 in DNA: TGTGCCAGCAGTTCAGGTCAGCCCCAGCATTTT. It is translated as CASSSGQPQHF.

The chain links TRBV6-7 to TRBJ2-5; D is ambiguous. TRBV6-7 is annotated as an ORF whose role is uncertain. CDR3 length: 15 amino acids. V was cut by 2 bases and J by 6 bases, with 16 bases left in between. CDR3 bases: TGTGCCAGCAGTTACCCGCGACTCTGCTCTCAGACCCAGTACTTC. Amino acid sequence: CASSYPRLCSQTQYF.

This chain links TRBV6-5 with TRBJ2-6, with D possibly being TRBD2 (6 bases). The germline V and J ends were trimmed by 2 bases and 2 bases, with 10 bases remaining between them. The CDR3 contains 16 residues. CDR1 MNHEY and CDR2 SVGAGI come from the germline V gene. This chain's CDR3 is CASSYTTGAGANVLTF. Written as DNA, the CDR3 is TGTGCCAGCAGTTACACGACGGGGGCTGGGGCCAACGTCCTGACTTTC.

Only one count was recorded for this clone. The chain joins TRBV2 to TRBJ2-2; 9 bases match TRBD2. Per germline, CDR1 SNHLY and CDR2 FYNNEI. The CDR3 is 14 residues long. V gave up 4 bases and J gave up 5 bases; unmatched junction bases: 2. In nucleotides, the CDR3 is TGTGCCAGCAGTGCGAGCGGGGGGACCGGGGAGCTGTTTTTT. Encoded protein: CASSASGGTGELFF.

With regard to this clone: Mismatch with germline at one junction end may stem from a read error. This sequence joins TRBV2 and TRBJ2-3; 8 bases align to TRBD2. The CDR3 contains 13 residues. CDR1 and CDR2 from the germline V gene are SNHLY and FYNNEI. The CDR3 nucleotides read TGTGCCAGCAGTGAAGCGCTCGGGGGGGGCCCCGTTTTT. As protein: CASSEALGGGPVF. Full variable domain (outside the CDR3, taken from reference TRBV2 and TRBJ2-3): EPEVTQTPSHQVTQMGQEVILRCVPISNHLYFYWYRQILGQKVEFLVSFYNNEISEKSEIFDDQFSVERPDGSNFTLKIRSTKLEDSAMYFCASSEALGGGPVFGPGTRLTVL.

The chain couples TRBV14 to TRBJ2-7, with D possibly matching TRBD2 (5 bases). The CDR3 has 12 amino acids. Germline V gives CDR1 SGHDN, CDR2 FVKESK. Trimming took off 4 bases at V and 7 bases at J, with 11 bases between the two ends. The chain's CDR3 is CASSLGGGEQYF. The CDR3 DNA reads TGTGCCAGCAGCCTGGGTGGCGGGGAGCAGTACTTC.

CDR3 DNA sequence: TGTGCCAGCAGCGTAGATGGGGGGTACGAGCAGTACTTC. Translation: CASSVDGGYEQYF. The chain joins TRBV9 to TRBJ2-7; perhaps TRBD2 as D (6 bases). CDR3 size: 13 residues. Germline CDR1 is SGDLS and CDR2 is YYNGEE. V lost 0 bases to trimming and J lost 4 bases, with 8 bases between them.

The rearrangement uses TRBV5-4 and TRBJ2-2, with D uncertain. Trimming shortened V by 2 bases and J by 2 bases, and 13 bases separated the two germline ends. CDR3 length equals 16 residues. Germline loops: CDR1 SGHNT, CDR2 YYREEE (reference sequence). In DNA form, the CDR3 reads TGTGCCAGCAGCTTAGATTGGCAGGCCAACACCGGGGAGCTGTTTTTT. It codes for CASSLDWQANTGELFF.

The chain uses TRBV18 and TRBJ1-5; D call uncertain. From germline, CDR1 is KGHSH and CDR2 LQKENI. The CDR3 length is 16 residues. The V end lost 0 bases, the J end lost 2 bases, and 11 bases lay between the germline ends. The CDR3 reads CASSPPGVGGNQPQHF. The CDR3 DNA reads TGTGCCAGCTCACCACCGGGAGTGGGAGGCAATCAGCCCCAGCATTTT.

The chain employs TRBV5-4 and TRBJ2-3, with 11 bases that match TRBD2. Trimming took 4 bases from V and 0 from J; bases not matched to a gene: 4. This CDR3 contains 16 residues. The germline CDR1 and CDR2 sequences are SGHNT and YYREEE (reference sequence). CDR3 bases: TGTGCCAGCAGCGAATGGACTAGCGGGAGCACAGATACGCAGTATTTT. It specifies CASSEWTSGSTDTQYF. The whole variable domain, filled in from reference TRBV5-4 and TRBJ2-3, reads ETGVTQSPTHLIKTRGQQVTLRCSSQSGHNTVSWYQQALGQGPQFIFQYYREEENGRGNFPPRFSGLQFPNYSSELNVNALELDDSALYLCASSEWTSGSTDTQYFGPGTRLTVL.

V usage is TRBV7-2 and J usage is TRBJ2-1; D call uncertain. There are 13 residues in the CDR3. V was clipped by 2 bases and J by 8 bases, with 10 bases between them. Germline V gene lookup returns CDR1 SGHTA and CDR2 FQGNSA. The CDR3 protein is CASSLLSIDEQFF. Written as DNA, the CDR3 is TGTGCCAGCAGCTTATTAAGCATTGATGAGCAGTTCTTC.

The chain combines TRBV4-1 with TRBJ1-1, with TRBD1 identical over 7 bases. Germline CDR1 and CDR2: MGHRA and YSYEKL. Unmatched junction bases numbered 8, after V lost 2 bases and J lost 2 bases. The CDR3 runs to 16 residues. This CDR3 reads CASSQPSQGQNTEAFF. The CDR3 bases are TGCGCCAGCAGCCAACCTTCACAGGGGCAAAACACTGAAGCTTTCTTT.

The chain links TRBV2 to TRBJ2-1; D might be TRBD2 (6 bases). Trimming took off 3 bases at V and 9 bases at J, with 12 bases between the two ends. Per germline, CDR1 SNHLY and CDR2 FYNNEI. The length of the CDR3 is 13 residues. In DNA, the CDR3 is TGTGCCAGCAGTGAGCGGACTATCAGTGAGCAGTTCTTC. Residues: CASSERTISEQFF. The entire variable domain, with the rest obtained from reference TRBV2 and TRBJ2-1, is as follows: EPEVTQTPSHQVTQMGQEVILRCVPISNHLYFYWYRQILGQKVEFLVSFYNNEISEKSEIFDDQFSVERPDGSNFTLKIRSTKLEDSAMYFCASSERTISEQFFGPGTRLTVL.

The V and J genes are TRBV21-1 and TRBJ2-3; the listed D gene, TRBD1, was not tested against the DNA. TRBV21-1 is flagged as a pseudogene. The CDR3 contains 16 residues. The CDR3 region has the DNA TGTGCCAGCAGCAAAGGTTCGACAGCCAGCACAGATACGCAGTATTTT. Translating it yields CASSKGSTASTDTQYF.

This chain uses TRBV18 with TRBJ2-3, with D unclear. From germline, CDR1 is KGHSH and CDR2 LQKENI. The CDR3 has 14 residues. Trimming took off 3 bases at V and 5 bases at J, with 12 bases between the two ends. CDR3 DNA: TGTGCCAGCTCACCCTCCTCCCCGGGAGATACGCAGTATTTT. This sequence encodes CASSPSSPGDTQYF.

This clone has only one observation. The genes are TRBV6-1 and TRBJ1-3, with a tentative D call TRBD1 (6 bases). The CDR3 is 15 residues long. Germline-derived CDR1 and CDR2 are MNHNS and SASEGT. V gave up 3 bases and J gave up 1 base, with 10 bases separating them. Written as DNA, the CDR3 is TGTGCCAGCAGTGACCCCAGGGGATCTGGAAACACCATATATTTT. Amino acids: CASSDPRGSGNTIYF.

The chain employs TRBV3-1 (or the pseudogene TRBV3-2) and TRBJ2-3; the D gene is possibly TRBD1 (6 bases). The CDR3 extends over 13 amino acids. Germline assignment: CDR1 LGHDT and CDR2 YNNKEL (reference sequence). V lost 2 bases to trimming and J lost 6 bases, with 9 bases between them. For the CDR3, the DNA is TGTGCCAGCAGCCAACCTACAGGGGATACGCAGTATTTT. This sequence encodes CASSQPTGDTQYF.

This chain uses TRBV10-1 with TRBJ2-7, with D perhaps TRBD1 (6 bases). Germline CDR1 WNHNN, CDR2 SYGVQD (reference sequence). The CDR3 contains 13 residues. The germline V and J ends were trimmed by 5 bases and 6 bases, with 14 bases remaining between them. This CDR3 is CASSPQGLGEQYF. The CDR3 DNA is TGCGCCAGCAGTCCACAGGGTCTAGGCGAGCAGTACTTC.